This T cell receptor (beta chain) stems from a study of spatial heterogeneity in lung cancer. Study details: Raw reads contained each unique TCR and UMI combination more than ten times on average. Study observations and caveats: Ubiquitous expanded tumor TCRs appeared in blood more at resection than follow-up.

Time point here: sample taken at primary tumor resection. Whole RNA, isolated from tumor, nontumor lung or frozen PBMC, was sequenced without prior sorting. This clonotype has a handful of counts. Its target is unknown. This CDR3 comprises 15 residues. V shed 4 bases and J shed 0 bases, with 10 bases lying between them. One entry per CDR3 protein, called by TCRdb with MiXCR from the 5' RACE reads. The sample has some 100,000 distinct CDR3 sequences, more than 10% seen once. The clonotype originates from a male donor with early-stage non-small cell lung cancer. The sample in question was PBMCs, obtained at surgery. The chain combines TRBV12-3 or TRBV12-4 with TRBJ2-4, with a possible D match to TRBD1 (5 bases). CDR3 nucleotides: TGTGCCAGCAGTTATGACAGATTAGCCAAAAACATTCAGTACTTC. It translates to CASSYDRLAKNIQYF.